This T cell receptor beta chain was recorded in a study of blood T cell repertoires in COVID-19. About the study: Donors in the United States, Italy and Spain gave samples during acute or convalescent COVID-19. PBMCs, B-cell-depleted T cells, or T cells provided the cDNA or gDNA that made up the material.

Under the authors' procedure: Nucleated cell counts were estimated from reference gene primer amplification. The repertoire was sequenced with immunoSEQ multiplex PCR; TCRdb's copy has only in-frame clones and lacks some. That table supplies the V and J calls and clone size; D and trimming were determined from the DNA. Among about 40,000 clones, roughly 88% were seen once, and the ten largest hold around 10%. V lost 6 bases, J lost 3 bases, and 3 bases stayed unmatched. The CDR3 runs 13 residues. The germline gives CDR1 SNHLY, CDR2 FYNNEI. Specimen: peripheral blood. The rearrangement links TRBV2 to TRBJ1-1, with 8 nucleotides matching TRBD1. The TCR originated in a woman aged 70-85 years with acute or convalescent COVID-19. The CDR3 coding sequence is TGTGCCAGCAGACAGGGGGTGCACACTGAAGCTTTCTTT. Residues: CASRQGVHTEAFF.